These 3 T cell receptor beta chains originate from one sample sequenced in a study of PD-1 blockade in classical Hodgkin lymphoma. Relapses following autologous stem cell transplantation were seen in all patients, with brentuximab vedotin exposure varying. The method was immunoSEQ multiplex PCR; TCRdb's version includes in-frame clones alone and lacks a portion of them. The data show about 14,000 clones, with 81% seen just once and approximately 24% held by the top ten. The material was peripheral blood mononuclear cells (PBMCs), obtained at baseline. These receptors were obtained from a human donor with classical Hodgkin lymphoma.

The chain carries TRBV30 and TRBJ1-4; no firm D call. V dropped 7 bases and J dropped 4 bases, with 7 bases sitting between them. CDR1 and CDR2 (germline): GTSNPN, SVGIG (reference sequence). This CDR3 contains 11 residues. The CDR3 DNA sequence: TGTGCCTCTCTCCGTAATGAAAAACTGTTTTTT. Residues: CASLRNEKLFF.

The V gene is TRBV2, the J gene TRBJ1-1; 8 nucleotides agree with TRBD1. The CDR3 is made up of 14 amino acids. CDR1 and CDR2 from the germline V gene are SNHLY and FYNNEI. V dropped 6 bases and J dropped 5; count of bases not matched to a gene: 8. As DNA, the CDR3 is TGTGCCAGCAGGGCGACAGGGGCGGGGACTGAAGCTTTCTTT. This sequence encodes CASRATGAGTEAFF.

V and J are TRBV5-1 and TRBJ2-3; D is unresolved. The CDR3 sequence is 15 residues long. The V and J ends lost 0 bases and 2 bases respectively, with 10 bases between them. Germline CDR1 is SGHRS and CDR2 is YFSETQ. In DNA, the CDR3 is TGCGCCAGCAGCTTGGCTCCTTCCAACACAGATACGCAGTATTTT. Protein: CASSLAPSNTDTQYF. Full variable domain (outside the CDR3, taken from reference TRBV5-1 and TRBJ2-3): KAGVTQTPRYLIKTRGQQVTLSCSPISGHRSVSWYQQTPGQGLQFLFEYFSETQRNKGNFPGRFSGRQFSNSRSEMNVSTLELGDSALYLCASSLAPSNTDTQYFGPGTRLTVL.